This passage covers 20 T cell receptor beta chains from one sample sequenced in a study of T cells after yellow fever vaccination. TCRdb redid the calling of the 5' RACE reads with MiXCR, one entry per CDR3 protein. Among approximately 600,000 distinct CDR3 sequences, around an eighth were seen once, and the ten largest hold under 15%. Sequencing used PBMCs, obtained on the day of the yellow fever booster vaccination. The receptors derive from a man aged 30-40 years who received the YFV17D yellow fever vaccine.

V gene TRBV29-1 combines with J gene TRBJ2-6; no reliable D call. Trimming removed 3 bases from V and 2 bases from J, with 5 bases in between. Germline V gives CDR1 SQVTM, CDR2 ANQGSEA. The length of the CDR3 is 13 residues. In DNA form, the CDR3 reads TGCAGCGTTGAGGGCGCTGGGGCCAACGTCCTGACTTTC. This translates into CSVEGAGANVLTF.

The rearrangement joins TRBV6-1 to TRBJ1-5; tentative D call: TRBD1 (6 bases). This CDR3 comprises 14 residues. With 6 bases removed from V and 3 bases from J, the gap between germline ends came to 12 bases. Germline V gives CDR1 MNHNS, CDR2 SASEGT. CDR3 DNA: TGTGCCAGCAGACCGGACAGCTCCAATCAGCCCCAGCATTTT. Translated: CASRPDSSNQPQHF.

A remark on this clonotype: Possible read error: a much larger clone is one base away. The chain employs TRBV7-2 and TRBJ2-4, with D possibly being TRBD2 (5 bases). This CDR3 contains 13 residues. From germline, CDR1 is SGHTA and CDR2 FQGNSA. The V gene lost 6 bases and the J gene lost 0 bases, with 6 bases spanning the gap. In DNA, the CDR3 is TGTGCCAGCAGAGGACTAGCCAAAAACATTCAGTACTTC. Translating it yields CASRGLAKNIQYF. The variable domain in full, completed from reference TRBV7-2 and TRBJ2-4, reads GAGVSQSPSNKVTEKGKDVELRCDPISGHTALYWYRQSLGQGLEFLIYFQGNSAPDKSGLPSDRFSAERTGGSVSTLTIQRTQQEDSAVYLCASRGLAKNIQYFGAGTRLSVL.

The gene calls are TRBV7-2 and TRBJ2-1; TRBD2 agrees at 8 bases. The CDR3 loop spans 15 amino acids. Losses at the gene ends were 1 base for V and 8 bases for J; bases not matched to a gene: 7. Germline loops: CDR1 SGHTA, CDR2 FQGNSA. This CDR3 reads CASSLVSSGSDEQFF. The CDR3, as DNA: TGTGCCAGCAGCTTAGTAAGCAGCGGGAGTGATGAGCAGTTCTTC. Drawing the rest from reference TRBV7-2 and TRBJ2-1, the complete variable domain is GAGVSQSPSNKVTEKGKDVELRCDPISGHTALYWYRQSLGQGLEFLIYFQGNSAPDKSGLPSDRFSAERTGGSVSTLTIQRTQQEDSAVYLCASSLVSSGSDEQFFGPGTRLTVL.

This chain joins TRBV19 and TRBJ2-1; 10 bases are a match to TRBD2. CDR3 length equals 14 residues. The J segment lost 7 bases and the V segment lost 2 bases, leaving 2 bases of the junction unmatched. The V gene's germline CDR1 is LNHDA and CDR2 SQIVND (reference sequence). CDR3 in amino acids: CASSILAGDNEQFF. The DNA of the CDR3 is TGTGCCAGTAGTATACTAGCGGGAGATAATGAGCAGTTCTTC.

This chain connects TRBV20-1 to TRBJ2-1, with D possibly matching TRBD2 (5 bases). This CDR3 spans 13 amino acids. From germline, CDR1 is DFQATT and CDR2 SNEGSKA (reference sequence). The V end lost 6 bases, the J end lost 6 bases, and 15 bases lay between the germline ends. The CDR3 sequence: CSAPGKWVNEQFF. The CDR3 DNA follows: TGCAGTGCGCCCGGGAAATGGGTCAATGAGCAGTTCTTC.

Note on this clonotype: The germline gene is not matched at one end of the junction; a read error may be the cause. The V call is TRBV20-1, the J call TRBJ2-7, with 8 bases that match TRBD2. Per germline, CDR1 DFQATT and CDR2 SNEGSKA (reference sequence). CDR3 length equals 14 residues. This CDR3 is CSALSGSVTNEQCF. CDR3 DNA: TGCAGTGCCTTAAGCGGGAGTGTCACCAACGAGCAGTGCTTC.

The CDR3 spells CASSLDGREYEQYF. The CDR3 nucleotides are TGTGCCAGCAGCTTAGACGGCAGGGAGTACGAGCAGTACTTC. The chain joins TRBV11-2 to TRBJ2-7; either TRBD1 or TRBD2 may supply D (5 bases each). CDR1 SGHAT and CDR2 FQNNGV come from the germline V gene. V was trimmed by 0 bases and J by 4 bases, leaving 10 bases between them. This CDR3 spans 14 amino acids.

This clonotype came up many times. V and J are TRBV12-3 or TRBV12-4 and TRBJ2-7; D unresolved. CDR3 length: 11 residues. Trimming removed 2 bases at V and 4 bases at J, with 3 bases between. This CDR3 reads CASSLIYEQYF. CDR3 DNA sequence: TGTGCCAGCAGTTTAATTTACGAGCAGTACTTC.

This clonotype was seen a few times. The chain has TRBV18 and TRBJ1-5; D not resolved. From germline, CDR1 is KGHSH and CDR2 LQKENI. The CDR3 is made up of 16 amino acids. Trimming removed 0 bases at V and 0 bases at J, with 9 bases between. DNA of the CDR3: TGTGCCAGCTCACCACCGGGAGAAAATAGCAATCAGCCCCAGCATTTT. Protein sequence: CASSPPGENSNQPQHF.

The V and J genes are TRBV5-6 and TRBJ2-7; the D gene is possibly TRBD1 (6 bases). CDR3 size: 16 residues. The germline CDR1 and CDR2 sequences are SGHDT and YYEEEE. Trimming took 1 base from V and 3 from J, leaving 17 bases between them. The CDR3 DNA is TGTGCCAGCAGCTTGAGTCTGGGGGCGGCAGTCTACGAGCAGTACTTC. The encoded protein is CASSLSLGAAVYEQYF.

This clonotype was seen a handful of times. This chain uses TRBV3-1 with TRBJ2-1; D perhaps matches TRBD2 (6 bases). The V gene's germline CDR1 is LGHDT and CDR2 YNNKEL (reference sequence). The CDR3 totals 15 residues. V dropped 7 bases and J dropped 7 bases, with 20 bases sitting between them. The CDR3 DNA sequence: TGTGCCAGCAAACTGGGGACTTCTGAGAGGAATGAGCAGTTCTTC. It translates to CASKLGTSERNEQFF.

The chain combines TRBV2 with TRBJ2-6; D remains ambiguous. CDR1 SNHLY and CDR2 FYNNEI come from the germline V gene. This CDR3 spans 16 amino acids. Trimming removed 1 base from V and 2 bases from J, with 9 bases in between. The CDR3 loop reads CASSEGTAPGANVLTF. For the CDR3, the DNA is TGTGCCAGCAGTGAAGGGACGGCCCCTGGGGCCAACGTCCTGACTTTC.

There are a few counts of this clonotype. The V call is TRBV29-1, the J call TRBJ2-4, with D uncertain. Germline CDR1 is SQVTM and CDR2 is ANQGSEA. The CDR3 covers 12 residues. The ends were cut back, 7 bases at V and 0 bases at J, with 7 bases in the middle. CDR3 sequence reads: CSATAAKNIQYF. Written as DNA, the CDR3 is TGCAGCGCCACGGCAGCCAAAAACATTCAGTACTTC.

This chain links TRBV20-1 with TRBJ1-4; perhaps TRBD1 as D (5 bases). The ends were cut back, 5 bases at V and 4 bases at J, with 17 bases in the middle. Germline assignment: CDR1 DFQATT and CDR2 SNEGSKA (reference sequence). The CDR3 runs 15 residues. CDR3 region: CSASEGGGGNEKLFF. The CDR3 DNA sequence: TGCAGTGCTTCAGAGGGCGGCGGGGGTAATGAAAAACTGTTTTTT.

CDR3 sequence reads: CASSLSTGLNEKLFF. The CDR3, as DNA: TGTGCCAGCAGTTTAAGCACAGGCCTTAATGAAAAACTGTTTTTT. The rearrangement links TRBV27 to TRBJ1-4, with D maybe TRBD1 (5 bases). Germline assignment: CDR1 MNHEY and CDR2 SMNVEV (reference sequence). This CDR3 has 15 amino acids. V was cut by 2 bases and J by 4 bases, with 11 bases left in between.

This clonotype was counted only a few times. The chain is built from TRBV12-3 or TRBV12-4 and TRBJ2-2, with a weak D call TRBD2 (6 bases). V was shortened by 6 bases and J by 7 bases, with 15 bases between the two germline ends. This CDR3 contains 14 residues. The CDR3 reads CASSWGVMGGELFF. DNA of the CDR3: TGTGCCAGCAGCTGGGGGGTTATGGGCGGGGAGCTGTTTTTT.

This clonotype was detected a few times. V usage is TRBV12-3 or TRBV12-4 and J usage is TRBJ2-5; D gene unclear. Between the trimmed V and J ends, which lost 6 bases and 4 bases, there was a span of 6 bases. The CDR3 sequence is 11 residues long. CDR3 amino acids: CASRKVETQYF. CDR3 coding DNA: TGTGCCAGCAGGAAGGTAGAGACCCAGTACTTC.

The genes are TRBV12-3 or TRBV12-4 and TRBJ2-1; 15 positions agree with TRBD2. V trimming: 5 bases; J trimming: 9 bases; junction bases outside the gene matches: 5. The CDR3 runs 15 residues. CDR3 sequence reads: CASSEGLAGGIEQFF. CDR3 nucleotide sequence: TGTGCCAGCAGTGAGGGACTAGCGGGAGGCATTGAGCAGTTCTTC.

The rearrangement uses TRBV15 and TRBJ2-7; unclear D gene. Germline V gene lookup returns CDR1 LNHNV and CDR2 YYDKDF (reference sequence). This CDR3 spans 12 amino acids. The V end was cut by 0 bases, the J end by 6 bases, with 6 bases between. The CDR3 region has the DNA TGTGCCACCAGCAGAGATACATTCGAGCAGTACTTC. Translation gives CATSRDTFEQYF. Based on the CDR3 plus reference TRBV15 and TRBJ2-7, the full variable domain is DAMVIQNPRYQVTQFGKPVTLSCSQTLNHNVMYWYQQKSSQAPKLLFHYYDKDFNNEADTPDNFQSRRPNTSFCFLDIRSPGLGDTAMYLCATSRDTFEQYFGPGTRLTVT.